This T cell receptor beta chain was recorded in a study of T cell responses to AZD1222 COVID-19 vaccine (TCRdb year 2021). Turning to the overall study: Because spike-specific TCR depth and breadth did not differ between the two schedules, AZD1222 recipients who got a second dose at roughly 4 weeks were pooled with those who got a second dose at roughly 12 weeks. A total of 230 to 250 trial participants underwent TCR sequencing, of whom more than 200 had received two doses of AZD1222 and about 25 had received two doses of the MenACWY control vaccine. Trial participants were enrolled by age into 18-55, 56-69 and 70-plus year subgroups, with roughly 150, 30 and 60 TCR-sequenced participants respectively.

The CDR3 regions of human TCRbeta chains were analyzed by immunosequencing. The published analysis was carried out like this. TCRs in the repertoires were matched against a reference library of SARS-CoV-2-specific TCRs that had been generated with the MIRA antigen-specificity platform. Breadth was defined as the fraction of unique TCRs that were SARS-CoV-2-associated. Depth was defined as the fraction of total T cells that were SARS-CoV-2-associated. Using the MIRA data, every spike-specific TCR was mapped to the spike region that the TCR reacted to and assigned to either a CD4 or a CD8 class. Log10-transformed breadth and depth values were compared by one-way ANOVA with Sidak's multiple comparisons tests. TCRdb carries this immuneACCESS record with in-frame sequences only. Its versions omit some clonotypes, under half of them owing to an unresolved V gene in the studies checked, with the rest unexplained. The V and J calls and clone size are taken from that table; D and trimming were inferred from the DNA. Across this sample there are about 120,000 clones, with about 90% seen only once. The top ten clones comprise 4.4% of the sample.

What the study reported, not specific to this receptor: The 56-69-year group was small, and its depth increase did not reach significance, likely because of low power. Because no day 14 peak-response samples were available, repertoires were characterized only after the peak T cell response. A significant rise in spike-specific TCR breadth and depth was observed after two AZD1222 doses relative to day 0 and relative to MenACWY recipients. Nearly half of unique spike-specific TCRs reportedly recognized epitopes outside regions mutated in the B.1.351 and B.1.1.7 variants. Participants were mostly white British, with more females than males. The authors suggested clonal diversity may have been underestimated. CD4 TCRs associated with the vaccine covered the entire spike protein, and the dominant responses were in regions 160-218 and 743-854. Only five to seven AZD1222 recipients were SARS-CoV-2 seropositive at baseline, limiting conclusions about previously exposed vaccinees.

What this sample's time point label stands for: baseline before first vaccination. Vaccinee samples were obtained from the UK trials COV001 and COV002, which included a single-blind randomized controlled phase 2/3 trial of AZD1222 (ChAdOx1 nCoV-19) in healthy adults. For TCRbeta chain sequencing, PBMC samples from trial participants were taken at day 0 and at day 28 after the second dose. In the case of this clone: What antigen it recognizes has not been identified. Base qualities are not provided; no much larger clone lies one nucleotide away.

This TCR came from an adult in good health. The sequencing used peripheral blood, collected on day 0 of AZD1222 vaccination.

This receptor carries the CDR3 CASSRDTSTDTQYF. The DNA sequence follows: TGTGCCAGCAGCCGGGACACCAGCACAGATACGCAGTATTTT. This chain joins TRBV7-9 to TRBJ2-3, and possibly TRBD1, on 6 matching bases. Via the germline V gene (reference sequence), CDR1 is SEHNR and CDR2 FQNEAQ. From the cysteine through the phenylalanine, the CDR3 covers 14 amino acids. CDR3 DNA only is kept here, 42 bases in frame from base 1. V lost 5 bases and J lost 0 bases; the stretch between them is 9 bases long.